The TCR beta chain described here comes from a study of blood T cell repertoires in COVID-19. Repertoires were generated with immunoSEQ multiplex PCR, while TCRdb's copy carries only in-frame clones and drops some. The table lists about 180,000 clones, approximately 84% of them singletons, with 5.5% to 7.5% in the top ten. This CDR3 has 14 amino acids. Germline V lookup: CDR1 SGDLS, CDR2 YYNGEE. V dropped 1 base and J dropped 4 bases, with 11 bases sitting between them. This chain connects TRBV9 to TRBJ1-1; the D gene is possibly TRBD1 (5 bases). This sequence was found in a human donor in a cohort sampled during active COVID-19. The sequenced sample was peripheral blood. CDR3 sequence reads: CASSVTGSGTEAFF. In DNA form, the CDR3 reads TGTGCCAGCAGCGTAACAGGATCGGGCACTGAAGCTTTCTTT. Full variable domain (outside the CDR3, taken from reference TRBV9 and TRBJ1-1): DSGVTQTPKHLITATGQRVTLRCSPRSGDLSVYWYQQSLDQGLQFLIQYYNGEERAKGNILERFSAQQFPDLHSELNLSSLELGDSALYFCASSVTGSGTEAFFGQGTRLTVV.